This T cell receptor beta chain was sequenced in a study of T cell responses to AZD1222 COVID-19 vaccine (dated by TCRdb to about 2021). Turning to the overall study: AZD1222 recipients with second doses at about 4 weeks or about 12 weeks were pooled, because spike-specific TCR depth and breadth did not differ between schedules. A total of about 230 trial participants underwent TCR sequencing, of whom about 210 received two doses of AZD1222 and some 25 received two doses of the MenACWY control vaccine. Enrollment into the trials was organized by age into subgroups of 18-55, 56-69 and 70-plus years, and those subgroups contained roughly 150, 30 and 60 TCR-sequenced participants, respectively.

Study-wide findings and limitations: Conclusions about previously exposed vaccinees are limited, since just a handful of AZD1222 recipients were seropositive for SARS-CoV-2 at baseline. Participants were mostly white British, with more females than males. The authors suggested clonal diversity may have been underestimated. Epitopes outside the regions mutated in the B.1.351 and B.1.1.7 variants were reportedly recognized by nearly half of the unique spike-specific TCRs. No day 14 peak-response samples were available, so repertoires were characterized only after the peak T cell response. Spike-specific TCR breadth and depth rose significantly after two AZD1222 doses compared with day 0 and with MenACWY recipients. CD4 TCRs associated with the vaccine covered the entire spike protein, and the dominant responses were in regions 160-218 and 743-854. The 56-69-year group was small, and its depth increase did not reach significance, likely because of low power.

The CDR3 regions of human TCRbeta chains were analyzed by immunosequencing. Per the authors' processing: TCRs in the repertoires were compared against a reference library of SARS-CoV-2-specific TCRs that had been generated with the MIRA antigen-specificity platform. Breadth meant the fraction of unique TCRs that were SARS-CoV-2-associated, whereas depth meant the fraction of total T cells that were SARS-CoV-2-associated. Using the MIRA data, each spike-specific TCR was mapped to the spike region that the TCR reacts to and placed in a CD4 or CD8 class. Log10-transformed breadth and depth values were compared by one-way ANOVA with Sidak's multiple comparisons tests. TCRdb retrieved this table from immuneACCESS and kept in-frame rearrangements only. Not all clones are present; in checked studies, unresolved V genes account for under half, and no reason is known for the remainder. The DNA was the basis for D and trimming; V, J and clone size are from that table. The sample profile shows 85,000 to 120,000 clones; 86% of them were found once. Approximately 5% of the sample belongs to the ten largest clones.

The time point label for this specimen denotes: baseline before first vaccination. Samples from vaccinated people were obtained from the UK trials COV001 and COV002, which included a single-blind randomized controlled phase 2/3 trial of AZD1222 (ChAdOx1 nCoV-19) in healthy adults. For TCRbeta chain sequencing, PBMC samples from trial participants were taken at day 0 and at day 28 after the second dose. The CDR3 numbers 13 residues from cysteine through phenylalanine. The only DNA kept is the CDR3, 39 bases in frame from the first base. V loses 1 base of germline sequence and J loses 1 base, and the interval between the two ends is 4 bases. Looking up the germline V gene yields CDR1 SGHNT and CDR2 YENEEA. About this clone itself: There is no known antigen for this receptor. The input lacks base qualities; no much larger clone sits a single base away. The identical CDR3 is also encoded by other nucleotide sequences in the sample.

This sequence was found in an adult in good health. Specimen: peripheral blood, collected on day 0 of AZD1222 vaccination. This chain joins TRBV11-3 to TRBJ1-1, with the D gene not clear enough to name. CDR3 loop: CASSLGGNTEAFF. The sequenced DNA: TGTGCCAGCAGCTTAGGAGGGAACACTGAAGCTTTCTTT.